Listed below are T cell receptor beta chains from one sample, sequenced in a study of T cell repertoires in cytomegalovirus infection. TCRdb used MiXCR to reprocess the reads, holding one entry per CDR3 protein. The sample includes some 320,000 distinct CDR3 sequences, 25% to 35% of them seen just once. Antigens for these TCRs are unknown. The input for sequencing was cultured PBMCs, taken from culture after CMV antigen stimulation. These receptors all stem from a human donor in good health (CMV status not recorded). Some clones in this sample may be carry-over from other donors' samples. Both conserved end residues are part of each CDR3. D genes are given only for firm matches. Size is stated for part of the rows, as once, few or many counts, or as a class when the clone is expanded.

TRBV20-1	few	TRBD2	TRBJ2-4	CSARDILAGGFNIQYF	TGCAGTGCTAGAGATATCCTGGCGGGAGGGTTTAACATTCAGTACTTC
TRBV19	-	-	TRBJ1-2	CASTSGPTNYGYTF	TGTGCCAGTACCTCGGGCCCTACTAACTATGGCTACACCTTC
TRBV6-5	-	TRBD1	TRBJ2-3	CASSYSDRGADTQYF	TGTGCCAGCAGTTACTCAGACAGGGGCGCAGATACGCAGTATTTT
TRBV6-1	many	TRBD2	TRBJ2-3	CASSIGGAQGTDTQYF	TGTGCCAGCAGTATCGGGGGGGCCCAGGGCACAGATACGCAGTATTTT
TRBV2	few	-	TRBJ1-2	CASSDENYGYTF	TGTGCCAGCAGTGATGAGAACTATGGCTACACCTTC
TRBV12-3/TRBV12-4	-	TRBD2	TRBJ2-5	CTSRSGLAETQYF	TGTACCAGCAGGTCGGGACTAGCGGAGACCCAGTACTTC
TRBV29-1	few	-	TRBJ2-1	CSVSDRGSYNEQFF	TGCAGCGTTAGCGACCGAGGCTCCTACAATGAGCAGTTCTTC
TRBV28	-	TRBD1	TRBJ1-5	CASSLQGDNIRGYDQPQHF	TGTGCCAGCAGTTTACAGGGGGACAATATAAGGGGCTATGATCAGCCCCAGCATTTT
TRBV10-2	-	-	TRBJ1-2	CASSESWSGFNYGYTF	TGCGCCAGCAGTGAGTCGTGGTCGGGTTTTAACTATGGCTACACCTTC
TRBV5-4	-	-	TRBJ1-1	CASSSHGGNTEAFF	TGTGCCAGCAGCTCTCACGGGGGGAACACTGAAGCTTTCTTT
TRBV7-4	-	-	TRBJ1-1	CASSLEQGTEAFF	TGTGCCAGCAGCTTAGAACAGGGCACTGAAGCTTTCTTT
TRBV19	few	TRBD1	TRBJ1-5	CASRLDRASNQPQHF	TGTGCCAGTAGACTGGACAGGGCGAGCAATCAGCCCCAGCATTTT
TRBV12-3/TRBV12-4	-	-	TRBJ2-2	CASSPGTARHTGELFF	TGTGCCAGCAGCCCTGGGACGGCGCGGCACACCGGGGAGCTGTTTTTT
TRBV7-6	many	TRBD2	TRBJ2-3	CASSPGLAGLDTQYF	TGTGCCAGCAGCCCGGGACTAGCGGGCCTAGATACGCAGTATTTT
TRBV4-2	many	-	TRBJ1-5	CASSPSQLQGIQPQHF	TGTGCCAGCAGCCCATCCCAACTTCAAGGGATTCAGCCCCAGCATTTT
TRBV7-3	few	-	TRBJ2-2	CASSPPAGGKNTGELFF	TGTGCCAGCAGCCCCCCGGCTGGGGGGAAGAACACCGGGGAGCTGTTTTTT
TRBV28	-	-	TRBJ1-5	CASSSGGAVNQPQHF	TGTGCCAGCAGCTCGGGGGGGGCGGTGAATCAGCCCCAGCATTTT
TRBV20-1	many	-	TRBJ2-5	CSARDGGAGTQYF	TGCAGTGCTAGAGATGGTGGGGCAGGAACCCAGTACTTC
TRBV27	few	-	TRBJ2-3	CASSLSTPRTDTQYF	TGTGCCAGCAGTTTATCGACCCCCCGCACAGATACGCAGTATTTT